One sample yielded the 8 T cell receptor beta chains listed below, sequenced in a study of T cells in Graves' hyperthyroidism and ophthalmopathy. What was amplified from RNA transcripts were TCR beta CDR3 regions. Using the HTBI primer set, a first-round RT-PCR was run on the TCR CDR3. TCRdb fed the multiplex PCR reads into MiXCR, producing one record per CDR3 protein. The sample records around 300,000 distinct CDR3 sequences, roughly 14% being singletons. Sample: blood. The source is a woman younger than 45 with Graves' hyperthyroidism that later progressed to Graves' ophthalmopathy.

This clonotype has ten or more counts. The chain links TRBV28 to TRBJ2-3; D gene unclear. The V end lost 6 bases, the J end lost 1 base, and 8 bases lay between the germline ends. The CDR3 contains 13 residues. The germline gives CDR1 MDHEN, CDR2 SYDVKM. The CDR3 bases are TGTGCCAGCAGCGACCCGGGCACAGATACGCAGTATTTT. It codes for CASSDPGTDTQYF.

A few counts support this clonotype. This chain uses TRBV4-1 with TRBJ1-5; D unclear. Trimming left V 0 bases short and J 7 bases short, with 13 bases between. Germline CDR1 and CDR2: MGHRA and YSYEKL. The CDR3 has 15 residues. The CDR3 spells CASSQDRGRGQPQHF. CDR3 bases: TGCGCCAGCAGCCAAGATCGAGGGCGGGGACAGCCCCAGCATTTT.

The sample holds many counts of this clonotype. The DNA of the CDR3 is TGTGCCAGCAGCTTAGGGACCTGGGACATTCAGTACTTC. Amino acid sequence: CASSLGTWDIQYF. The chain couples TRBV7-9 to TRBJ2-4; no definite D call. CDR1 and CDR2 from the germline V gene are SEHNR and FQNEAQ (reference sequence). The CDR3 consists of 13 residues. With 1 base removed from V and 8 bases from J, the gap between germline ends came to 9 bases.

This clonotype was recorded at least ten times. The rearrangement uses TRBV15 and TRBJ1-1; 8 bases fit TRBD1. Germline loops: CDR1 LNHNV, CDR2 YYDKDF (reference sequence). The J segment lost 0 bases and the V segment lost 5 bases, leaving 8 bases of the junction unmatched. This CDR3 has 16 residues. The CDR3 region has the DNA TGTGCCACCAGCTCACGGGACAGGATCTTGAACACTGAAGCTTTCTTT. The encoded protein is CATSSRDRILNTEAFF.

This clonotype has at least ten counts. The rearrangement joins TRBV6-1 to TRBJ1-2; 11 bases align to TRBD1. The CDR3 has 13 amino acids. The germline gives CDR1 MNHNS, CDR2 SASEGT. The ends lost 6 bases at V and 8 bases at J; junction bases unmatched: 5. CDR3 protein: CASRRTGGSGYTF. The CDR3 DNA reads TGTGCCAGCAGGAGGACAGGGGGCAGCGGCTACACCTTC.

This clonotype was found many times. The chain uses TRBV5-1 and TRBJ2-4; 7 positions match TRBD1. The germline V gene encodes CDR1 SGHRS and CDR2 YFSETQ. Trimming removed 4 bases from V and 1 base from J; junction bases left unmatched: 8. CDR3 length equals 16 residues. The CDR3 nucleotides are TGCGCCAGCAGCCCGAGGGACAGCGGCGCCAAAAACATTCAGTACTTC. This sequence encodes CASSPRDSGAKNIQYF.

This clonotype was detected only a few times. The V and J genes are TRBV30 and TRBJ2-4; 10 nucleotides match TRBD2. This CDR3 region has 14 residues. Germline V lookup: CDR1 GTSNPN, CDR2 SVGIG (reference sequence). V was clipped by 1 base and J by 6 bases; unmatched bases: 3. The CDR3 coding sequence is TGTGCCTGGAGTGCTAGCGGGAGTGGAAACATTCAGTACTTC. The encoded protein is CAWSASGSGNIQYF.

As DNA, the CDR3 is TGTGCCAGCACTCCTCTCTGGAACACTGAAGCTTTCTTT. Translating gives CASTPLWNTEAFF. The chain carries TRBV28 and TRBJ1-1; D is uncertain. CDR3 size: 13 residues. Trimming left V 7 bases short and J 1 base short, with 10 bases between. Germline-derived CDR1 and CDR2 are MDHEN and SYDVKM.